This entry is about one T cell receptor beta chain. This record belongs to a study of cytomegalovirus exposure and HLA in healthy donors. V lost 5 bases and J 4 bases, leaving 17 bases between the germline ends. Germline CDR1 MDHEN, CDR2 SYDVKM. The CDR3 runs 15 residues. The PCR employed 60 Vbeta primers together with 13 Jbeta primers. Assay: immunoSEQ multiplex PCR; the TCRdb copy retains only in-frame clones and omits some. Here the sample spans about 170,000 clones, approximately 80% being singletons. This clonotype was obtained from a woman aged 18 to 35 in good health and CMV-seronegative. This chain links TRBV28 with TRBJ1-1; no clear D gene. The sample taken for sequencing was PBMCs. The CDR3 DNA reads TGTGCCAGCAGTGTTCCGACTGACGGCGTCACTGAAGCTTTCTTT. It is translated as CASSVPTDGVTEAFF.